This is a list of T cell receptor beta chains from one sample in a study of TIL therapy for anti-PD-1-resistant metastatic lung cancer. Profiling relied on immunoSEQ multiplex PCR, and the TCRdb table lists in-frame clones only, not all of them. The sample includes tens of thousands of clones, 70% to 90% of them seen just once. Source: blood, taken at baseline. The receptors here all came from a person aged 25 to 80 with non-small cell lung cancer. Both conserved end residues are part of each CDR3. The order of the fields is V gene, clone size, D gene, J gene, CDR3 DNA, CDR3 protein. A D gene is named only where the DNA matches it firmly. Clone size, where shown, is once, few, many, or a class for clones that have expanded.

>TRBV7-6|.|TRBD2|TRBJ2-1
TGTGCCAGCAGCCCCGCTAGCGGGACCTACAATGAGCAGTTCTTC
CASSPASGTYNEQFF
>TRBV7-9|.|.|TRBJ2-3
TGTGCCAGCAGCATTCGGGAGAGCTTAGATACGCAGTATTTT
CASSIRESLDTQYF
>TRBV5-6|.|.|TRBJ2-7
TGTGCCAGCAGCTTGGTGGCGGGGGCTTCCTACGAGCAGTACTTC
CASSLVAGASYEQYF
>TRBV7-9|.|.|TRBJ2-4
TGTGCCAGCAGCCAGCACGACCGACCCAAAAACATTCAGTACTTC
CASSQHDRPKNIQYF
>TRBV30|.|.|TRBJ1-6
TGTGCCTGGAGTAACCTCTCACCCCTCCACTTT
CAWSNLSPLHF
>TRBV12-3/TRBV12-4|.|.|TRBJ2-7
TGTGCCAGCGGGACTTCCGTCTACGAGCAGTACTTC
CASGTSVYEQYF
>TRBV25-1|.|.|TRBJ2-2
TGTGCCAGCAGTGAACGGAACACCGGGGAGCTGTTTTTT
CASSERNTGELFF
>TRBV19|.|.|TRBJ1-5
TGTGCCAGTAGTATGTGGAACACAGGGCCCAATCAGCCCCAGCATTTT
CASSMWNTGPNQPQHF
>TRBV27|once|.|TRBJ2-5
TGTGCCAGCGTAGACAGGACTAGGGAGACCCAGTACTTC
CASVDRTRETQYF
>TRBV10-3|.|TRBD1|TRBJ2-5
TGTGCCATCAGCCCTTCGACAGGGCAAGAGACCCAGTACTTC
CAISPSTGQETQYF
>TRBV7-9|.|.|TRBJ2-6
TGTGCCAGCAGCGCCTTGGGGCCAGGGGCCAACGTCCTGACTTTC
CASSALGPGANVLTF